This is a list of T cell receptor beta chains from one sample in a study of cytotoxic CD8 clonotypes in ibrutinib-treated CLL. The data were produced by immunoSEQ multiplex PCR, yet TCRdb's version contains in-frame clones alone and is incomplete. The table lists about 22,000 clones, about four fifths of them singletons. The sample in question was PBMCs, obtained before ibrutinib treatment. These receptor sequences come from a human donor with chronic lymphocytic leukemia. Each CDR3 is given with its conserved first and last residue.

v_call,cdr3_aa
TRBV4-2,CASSQDTGGIGKGTEAFF
TRBV19,CASQKGASGSLGEQFF
TRBV20-1,CSAQGAAGYTF
TRBV28,CAIAGNLAKNIQYF
TRBV30,CAWSPGGAGNTEAFF
TRBV28,CASSPLLGREYEQYF
TRBV4-3,CASSQDNSAGANVLTF
TRBV2,CASSDYVVNTEAFF
TRBV15,CATSRDQGAAEAFF
TRBV7-3,CASSLTSMNTDTQYF
TRBV28,CASSRGAYGYTF
TRBV19,CATRGRGGYGYTF
TRBV30,CACSVVDTQYF
TRBV7-8,CASSSRDRGRRERETQYF
TRBV7-2,CASIKAPLAISYNEQFF
TRBV4-1,CASSQDSGQGAGGANVLTF
TRBV18,CASSPSGLAGNEQFF
TRBV6-1,CASSETEKLFF
TRBV6-5,CASSVGAGSSYEQYF
TRBV4-2,CASSQDLAGGYEQFF
TRBV5-8,CASSLRGEETQYF
TRBV12-1,CASSRPGTRSNEQFF
TRBV10-2,CASSDQGGTEAFF
TRBV27,CASGRGDRRLYEQYF
TRBV5-6,CASSSAIGQFF
TRBV5-6,CASSLAGPGELFF
TRBV28,CASRRAIGGYGYTF
TRBV4-3,CASSQDVTSGLAKNIQYF
TRBV7-2,CASSLAFGVTSYEQYF
TRBV28,CASSLNRAGGEKLFF
TRBV27,CASRTLLAVPSTDTQYF